The 30 T cell receptor beta chains below all came from one sample that was sequenced in a study of shared clonotypes between healthy human individuals. Measured with immunoSEQ multiplex PCR; TCRdb has only the in-frame clones, and not every one. The sample consists of about 1 million clones, about 76% of them appearing once. Sequencing was carried out using memory CD4+ T cells sorted from blood. The subset here: CD45RA-negative fraction. The receptors were sampled from a man younger than 30 in good health.

This chain joins TRBV5-1 and TRBJ2-1; the D gene is possibly TRBD2 (6 bases). Per the germline V gene, CDR1 is SGHRS and CDR2 is YFSETQ. The V and J ends lost 1 base and 5 bases respectively, with 13 bases between them. The CDR3 length is 15 residues. The CDR3 DNA follows: TGCGCCAGCAGCTTGCATAGCGGACTAAACAATGAGCAGTTCTTC. Translation gives CASSLHSGLNNEQFF.

The rearrangement joins TRBV5-1 to TRBJ1-1; 10 positions match TRBD1. The CDR3 has 14 amino acids. Germline V lookup: CDR1 SGHRS, CDR2 YFSETQ. V lost 2 bases, J lost 10 bases, and 8 bases stayed unmatched. The CDR3 DNA sequence: TGCGCCAGCAGCTTACACGGACAGGGGGAATCAGCTTTCTTT. Translated, it gives CASSLHGQGESAFF.

The chain recombines TRBV4-2 with TRBJ2-2, with 14 bases matching TRBD2. V trimming: 4 bases; J trimming: 2 bases; junction bases outside the gene matches: 9. This CDR3 comprises 19 residues. Per the germline V gene, CDR1 is LGHNA and CDR2 is YNFKEQ. CDR3 coding DNA: TGTGCCAGCAGCCGAGTGACTAGCGGGGGGGCCAAAAACACCGGGGAGCTGTTTTTT. The encoded protein is CASSRVTSGGAKNTGELFF.

The V gene is TRBV11-2, the J gene TRBJ1-2; TRBD1 is a possible D gene (6 bases). The CDR3 sequence is 16 residues long. CDR1 and CDR2 from the germline V gene are SGHAT and FQNNGV. V lost 5 bases and J 0 bases, leaving 16 bases between the germline ends. CDR3 in amino acids: CASSHLGDTANYGYTF. The DNA for the CDR3 is TGTGCCAGCAGCCATCTGGGGGACACTGCTAACTATGGCTACACCTTC.

The chain couples TRBV19 to TRBJ2-7, with D hard to call. V gave up 7 bases and J gave up 0 bases, with 19 bases separating them. This CDR3 is built from 16 residues. Germline V gives CDR1 LNHDA, CDR2 SQIVND (reference sequence). CDR3: CASKVNGAGSSYEQYF. The CDR3 DNA reads TGTGCCAGTAAGGTCAACGGAGCAGGATCCTCCTACGAGCAGTACTTC. The full variable domain, its missing parts supplied by reference TRBV19 and TRBJ2-7, is DGGITQSPKYLFRKEGQNVTLSCEQNLNHDAMYWYRQDPGQGLRLIYYSQIVNDFQKGDIAEGYSVSREKKESFPLTVTSAQKNPTAFYLCASKVNGAGSSYEQYFGPGTRLTVT.

V usage is TRBV11-2 and J usage is TRBJ2-5; D gene uncertain. The V and J ends lost 1 base and 5 bases respectively, with 11 bases between them. Germline V gives CDR1 SGHAT, CDR2 FQNNGV. There are 14 residues in the CDR3. The CDR3 region is CASSLVSDMETQYF. The CDR3 bases are TGTGCCAGCAGCTTAGTATCGGATATGGAGACCCAGTACTTC.

V gene TRBV4-1 combines with J gene TRBJ2-3; D may correspond to TRBD1 or TRBD2 (5 bases each). The CDR3 has 17 amino acids. From germline, CDR1 is MGHRA and CDR2 YSYEKL. V lost 1 base and J lost 5, with 19 bases in between. CDR3 coding DNA: TGCGCCAGCAGCCAAGCCACAGGAGGAGCTCCCCGAGATACGCAGTATTTT. As protein: CASSQATGGAPRDTQYF.

The genes are TRBV4-3 and TRBJ2-1; weak D call: TRBD2 (5 bases). V shed 0 bases and J shed 6 bases, with 6 bases lying between them. CDR1 and CDR2 (germline): LGHNA, YSLEER. CDR3 size: 13 residues. The CDR3 bases are TGCGCCAGCAGCCAAGAAGGGAGCAATGAGCAGTTCTTC. The encoded protein is CASSQEGSNEQFF.

This clone was recorded a few times. The chain is built from TRBV2 and TRBJ1-2, with a possible D match to TRBD1 (5 bases). Per germline, CDR1 SNHLY and CDR2 FYNNEI. The CDR3 runs 11 residues. The V gene lost 8 bases and the J gene lost 5 bases, with 9 bases spanning the gap. The CDR3 DNA follows: TGTGCCAGCCAAGGGGTTTATGGCTACACCTTC. Translation: CASQGVYGYTF.

This chain's CDR3 is CSVAGQTASTEAFF. In DNA, the CDR3 is TGCAGCGTTGCTGGCCAAACGGCAAGCACTGAAGCTTTCTTT. The gene calls are TRBV29-1 and TRBJ1-1; the D is unclear. This CDR3 has 14 residues. Germline values: CDR1 SQVTM, CDR2 ANQGSEA. The V gene lost 4 bases and the J gene lost 4 bases, with 16 bases spanning the gap. Based on the CDR3 plus reference TRBV29-1 and TRBJ1-1, the full variable domain is SAVISQKPSRDICQRGTSLTIQCQVDSQVTMMFWYRQQPGQSLTLIATANQGSEATYESGFVIDKFPISRPNLTFSTLTVSNMSPEDSSIYLCSVAGQTASTEAFFGQGTRLTVV.

This rearrangement joins TRBV2 to TRBJ2-7; tentative D call: TRBD2 (5 bases). The CDR3 consists of 12 residues. Germline CDR1 and CDR2: SNHLY and FYNNEI. V was trimmed by 3 bases and J by 9 bases, leaving 12 bases between them. The CDR3 coding sequence is TGTGCCAGCAGTGAGGACTCCGGCCGGCAGTACTTC. Protein product: CASSEDSGRQYF.

The chain joins TRBV29-1 to TRBJ2-7; no definite D call. This CDR3 has 11 amino acids. Trimming took 1 base from V and 5 from J, leaving 6 bases between them. Germline V gene sequence: CDR1 SQVTM, CDR2 ANQGSEA. For the CDR3, the DNA is TGCAGCGTTGAAGGCCGAAACGAGCAGTACTTC. Its protein product is CSVEGRNEQYF.

This clone has more than one count but fewer than ten. This sequence joins TRBV18 and TRBJ1-1, with D possibly matching TRBD1 (5 bases). The V and J ends lost 2 bases and 2 bases respectively, with 15 bases between them. The CDR3 consists of 16 residues. The V gene's germline CDR1 is KGHSH and CDR2 LQKENI. This CDR3 is CASSPRQRLKNTEAFF. Written as DNA, the CDR3 is TGTGCCAGCTCACCAAGACAGAGACTGAAAAACACTGAAGCTTTCTTT.

A few counts support this clone. The V call is TRBV5-1, the J call TRBJ1-2; possibly TRBD1 for D (5 bases). Germline CDR1 and CDR2: SGHRS and YFSETQ. The ends were cut back, 0 bases at V and 8 bases at J, with 17 bases in the middle. There are 15 residues in the CDR3. For the CDR3, the DNA is TGCGCCAGCAGCTTGGAGGCAGGGCAGACGCGAGGCTACACCTTC. This codes for CASSLEAGQTRGYTF.

With regard to this clone: The same CDR3 can be traced to other DNA sequences in this sample. The V and J genes are TRBV30 and TRBJ2-7; D uncertain. Germline lookup yields CDR1 GTSNPN and CDR2 SVGIG (reference sequence). Trimming pared 0 bases from V and 0 bases from J, leaving 3 bases between. This CDR3 region has 12 residues. This chain's CDR3 is CAWSVHSYEQYF. CDR3 sequence (DNA): TGTGCCTGGAGTGTACACTCCTACGAGCAGTACTTC.

This clone was counted only a few times. This chain joins TRBV5-8 and TRBJ2-5; TRBD2 matches 8 bases. Germline loops: CDR1 SGHTS, CDR2 YDEGEE. V lost 7 bases to trimming and J lost 1 base; unmatched junction nucleotides: 9. The CDR3 is 15 residues long. The CDR3 coding sequence is TGTGCCAGCCGGAGGGGGGGACTAGTCCAAGAGACCCAGTACTTC. Protein: CASRRGGLVQETQYF.

In this sample, this clone turned up once. The chain has TRBV5-1 and TRBJ2-3; no reliable D call. Trimming shortened V by 0 bases and J by 2 bases, and 10 bases separated the two germline ends. CDR1 is SGHRS, CDR2 YFSETQ, per germline. This CDR3 is built from 15 residues. CDR3 sequence (DNA): TGCGCCAGCAGCTTGGTTCGCGGTGACACAGATACGCAGTATTTT. Protein sequence: CASSLVRGDTDTQYF.

V gene TRBV11-1 combines with J gene TRBJ2-6; unclear D gene. The CDR3 is 14 residues long. The V gene lost 0 bases and the J gene lost 2 bases, with 2 bases spanning the gap. In germline, CDR1 is SGHAT, CDR2 FQDESV (reference sequence). The CDR3 region is CASSLAPGANVLTF. In nucleotides, the CDR3 is TGTGCCAGCAGCTTAGCACCTGGGGCCAACGTCCTGACTTTC.

In this sample, this clone turned up once. CDR3 sequence: CASSLEGFLYEQYF. The CDR3 region has the DNA TGTGCCAGCAGCTTAGAGGGGTTTCTCTACGAGCAGTACTTC. The rearrangement links TRBV11-2 to TRBJ2-7; D gene uncertain. V lost 0 bases and J 3 bases, leaving 9 bases between the germline ends. CDR1 is SGHAT and CDR2 is FQNNGV in the germline V gene. This CDR3 comprises 14 residues.

This clone appeared a few times. CDR3 in DNA: TGCAGCGTTGAGGGAGGGGGCAATCAGCCCCAGCATTTT. Residues: CSVEGGGNQPQHF. V usage is TRBV29-1 and J usage is TRBJ1-5; D possibly corresponds to TRBD1 (5 bases). The CDR3 has 13 amino acids. Looked up from germline, CDR1 is SQVTM and CDR2 is ANQGSEA. V was pared by 3 bases and J by 2 bases, with 8 bases between. Full variable domain (outside the CDR3, taken from reference TRBV29-1 and TRBJ1-5): SAVISQKPSRDICQRGTSLTIQCQVDSQVTMMFWYRQQPGQSLTLIATANQGSEATYESGFVIDKFPISRPNLTFSTLTVSNMSPEDSSIYLCSVEGGGNQPQHFGDGTRLSIL.

This clone was counted once. The chain combines TRBV19 with TRBJ2-3; D call uncertain. The ends were cut back, 8 bases at V and 1 base at J, with 13 bases in the middle. The CDR3 loop spans 14 amino acids. Germline V lookup: CDR1 LNHDA, CDR2 SQIVND (reference sequence). CDR3 loop: CASVDHRGTDTQYF. The CDR3 DNA is TGTGCCAGTGTGGACCACAGAGGCACAGATACGCAGTATTTT. Variable domain in full (rest from reference TRBV19 and TRBJ2-3): DGGITQSPKYLFRKEGQNVTLSCEQNLNHDAMYWYRQDPGQGLRLIYYSQIVNDFQKGDIAEGYSVSREKKESFPLTVTSAQKNPTAFYLCASVDHRGTDTQYFGPGTRLTVL.

The CDR3 DNA follows: TGTGCCAGCAGCGGTAGCGGGAGGGTGGCAGATACGCAGTATTTT. It yields the protein CASSGSGRVADTQYF. This rearrangement joins TRBV5-6 to TRBJ2-3; 11 nucleotides match TRBD2. Trimming took 4 bases from V and 4 from J; bases not matched to a gene: 5. This CDR3 is built from 15 residues. Germline V gene lookup returns CDR1 SGHDT and CDR2 YYEEEE.

This clone has more than one count but fewer than ten. The genes are TRBV6-1 and TRBJ2-7; D remains unclear. CDR3 length: 13 residues. Deletions cut 7 bases from V and 2 bases from J, with 12 bases between. Germline V gene data show CDR1 as MNHNS and CDR2 as SASEGT. The CDR3 sequence is CASIEGYTYEQYF. In DNA form, the CDR3 reads TGTGCCAGCATCGAAGGGTATACCTACGAGCAGTACTTC.

The CDR3 sequence is CASTLGGRNTGELFF. CDR3 sequence (DNA): TGTGCCAGCACCTTAGGGGGCCGGAACACCGGGGAGCTGTTTTTT. The V and J genes are TRBV18 and TRBJ2-2, with 7 bases identical to TRBD1. The CDR3 consists of 15 residues. Per germline, CDR1 KGHSH and CDR2 LQKENI. The V segment lost 8 bases and the J segment 1 base; nucleotides outside the gene matches: 7.

The V and J genes are TRBV15 and TRBJ1-1, with D uncertain. The CDR3 contains 14 residues. V lost 5 bases and J lost 3, with 13 bases in between. The germline CDR1 and CDR2 sequences are LNHNV and YYDKDF (reference sequence). CDR3 nucleotide sequence: TGTGCCACCAGCCGGACTAGAGAGGACACTGAAGCTTTCTTT. Protein: CATSRTREDTEAFF.

A word on this clone: This clone may be a read error of a much larger clone one base away. This chain joins TRBV6-5 and TRBJ1-1; TRBD1 matches at 9 bases. The V gene end was trimmed by 7 bases and the J gene end by 4 bases; junction bases not matched to a gene: 4. This CDR3 has 13 residues. Germline V CDR1 and CDR2: MNHEY, SVGAGI. CDR3: CASTQTGGTEAFF. The CDR3 bases are TGTGCCAGCACCCAGACAGGGGGCACTGAAGCTTTCTTT.

The genes are TRBV2 and TRBJ2-5, with D possibly being TRBD2 (7 bases). The CDR3 runs to 15 residues. The V end lost 3 bases, the J end lost 5 bases, and 16 bases lay between the germline ends. The germline gives CDR1 SNHLY, CDR2 FYNNEI. CDR3 amino acids: CASSERGGVVETQYF. Written as DNA, the CDR3 is TGTGCCAGCAGTGAGAGGGGGGGAGTGGTGGAGACCCAGTACTTC. The full variable domain, in which reference TRBV2 and TRBJ2-5 provide the parts outside the CDR3, is EPEVTQTPSHQVTQMGQEVILRCVPISNHLYFYWYRQILGQKVEFLVSFYNNEISEKSEIFDDQFSVERPDGSNFTLKIRSTKLEDSAMYFCASSERGGVVETQYFGPGTRLLVL.

The rearrangement links TRBV7-6 to TRBJ2-6; D remains ambiguous. V was trimmed by 5 bases and J by 1 base, leaving 9 bases between them. Germline V gene sequence: CDR1 SGHVS, CDR2 FNYEAQ. The length of the CDR3 is 15 residues. Here the CDR3 DNA reads TGTGCCAGCAGCCTCAAGGAATCTGGGGCCAACGTCCTGACTTTC. Translation gives CASSLKESGANVLTF. Together with reference TRBV7-6 and TRBJ2-6, the CDR3 gives the full variable domain: GAGVSQSPRYKVTKRGQDVALRCDPISGHVSLYWYRQALGQGPEFLTYFNYEAQQDKSGLPNDRFSAERPEGSISTLTIQRTEQRDSAMYRCASSLKESGANVLTFGAGSRLTVL.

The gene calls are TRBV6-6 and TRBJ1-2, with D unresolved. This CDR3 is 13 amino acids long. The V gene's germline CDR1 is MNHNY and CDR2 SVGAGI (reference sequence). Trimming pared 0 bases from V and 8 bases from J, leaving 10 bases between. CDR3 loop: CASSYSGYSGYTF. The CDR3 coding sequence is TGTGCCAGCAGTTACTCAGGGTACTCGGGCTACACCTTC.

This clone was seen only once. A much bigger clone sits one base away, suggesting this may be a read error. Additional DNA sequences in this sample encode the identical CDR3. V is TRBV28 and J is TRBJ1-1; D ambiguous. The CDR3 consists of 13 residues. CDR1 is MDHEN, CDR2 SYDVKM, per germline. V was cut by 2 bases and J by 1 base, with 5 bases left in between. DNA of the CDR3: TGTGCCAGCAGTTTACAGAGGAACACTGAAGCTTTCTTT. It encodes CASSLQRNTEAFF.